This T cell receptor (beta chain) is from a study of T cells in Graves' hyperthyroidism and ophthalmopathy. RNA transcripts provided the source from which TCR beta CDR3 regions were amplified. The HTBI primer set served for first-round RT-PCR of the TCR CDR3. TCRdb reanalysed the multiplex PCR reads using MiXCR and keeps one entry per CDR3 protein. The sample lists fewer than 900,000 distinct CDR3 sequences, about 17% occurring once. CDR3 size: 14 residues. Per the germline V gene, CDR1 is SGHRS and CDR2 is YFSETQ. V trimming: 4 bases; J trimming: 3 bases; junction bases outside the gene matches: 4. This clonotype was observed at least ten times.

V is TRBV5-1 and J is TRBJ2-7, with TRBD1 matching over 10 bases. This TCR came from a woman between 50 and 59 years old with Graves' hyperthyroidism that later progressed to Graves' ophthalmopathy. The sample comprised blood. In DNA form, the CDR3 reads TGCGCCAGCAGCCGGGACAGGGGCTTCTACGAGCAGTACTTC. It yields the protein CASSRDRGFYEQYF.